The 14 T cell receptor beta chains given below trace back to one sample, sequenced in a study of tumor-infiltrating lymphocytes in primary liver carcinoma. Unsorted whole blood supplied the blood RNA, and germline DNA was isolated too. Using a constant-region primer together with ProtoScript II reverse transcriptase, TCR beta cDNA was made from around 500 ng of total RNA. Employing slightly modified ARM-PCR, three nested multiplex PCR rounds were run, and these gave rise to the TCR beta libraries. Primers for the first two PCR rounds were TRBV1-TRBV30 forward primers and a C-beta reverse primer (about 11 cycles per round). MiXCR, applied by TCRdb to the multiplex PCR reads, yields one record per CDR3 protein. The data show some 190,000 distinct CDR3 sequences, with 60% seen just once and about 70% held by the top ten. Sequenced input: peripheral blood. Source of these receptors: a man aged 35 to 55 with primary liver carcinoma and hepatitis B virus infection.

This clonotype was seen at least ten times. This chain connects TRBV6-6 to TRBJ2-5, with a tentative D call TRBD2 (7 bases). The CDR3 is 14 amino acids. The V end lost 7 bases, the J end lost 4 bases, and 16 bases lay between the germline ends. Germline assignment: CDR1 MNHNY and CDR2 SVGAGI (reference sequence). In DNA form, the CDR3 reads TGTGCCAGCACCCCATTAAGGGGGGGAGAGACCCAGTACTTC. It encodes CASTPLRGGETQYF.

The chain is built from TRBV11-2 and TRBJ1-4; D gene ambiguous. Between the trimmed V and J ends, which lost 6 bases and 4 bases, there was a span of 12 bases. The CDR3 has 14 amino acids. CDR1 and CDR2 from the germline V gene are SGHAT and FQNNGV. The CDR3 protein is CASSSSGCNEKLFF. CDR3 sequence (DNA): TGTGCCAGCAGTTCCTCTGGCTGTAATGAAAAACTGTTTTTT.

The chain carries TRBV12-3 or TRBV12-4 and TRBJ2-5; D gene ambiguous. The CDR3 consists of 13 residues. V was cut by 3 bases and J by 5 bases, with 10 bases left in between. CDR3 amino acids: CASSLQVGETQYF. The CDR3 DNA follows: TGTGCCAGCAGTTTGCAGGTGGGGGAGACCCAGTACTTC.

A few counts support this clonotype. The chain carries TRBV12-3 or TRBV12-4 and TRBJ1-2; 9 bases are a match to TRBD1. CDR3 length: 13 amino acids. V lost 6 bases, J lost 8 bases, and 7 bases stayed unmatched. The CDR3 DNA sequence: TGTGCCAGCAGCCCGACAGGGGGAGAAGGCTACACCTTC. This gives the protein CASSPTGGEGYTF.

The rearrangement joins TRBV6-5 to TRBJ2-6; no reliable D call. Trimming cost V 5 bases and J 5 bases, with 10 bases left between them. In germline, CDR1 is MNHEY, CDR2 SVGAGI. This CDR3 spans 14 amino acids. DNA for the CDR3: TGTGCCAGCAGTCGAGAAGCTAGGGCCAACGTCCTGACTTTC. This codes for CASSREARANVLTF.

On this clonotype: Because the CDR3 is missing its conserved closing phenylalanine or tryptophan, this is likely a read error. This chain joins TRBV11-2 and TRBJ2-5; D not certain. Germline lookup yields CDR1 SGHAT and CDR2 FQNNGV. V shed 5 bases and J shed 1 base, with 14 bases lying between them. The CDR3 is made up of 15 amino acids. For the CDR3, the DNA is TGTGCCAGCAGCATTGCCCCCTCCCGCCAAGAGACCCAGTACCTC. This encodes CASSIAPSRQETQYL.

Concerning this clonotype itself: An end of the junction does not agree with germline; a read error may underlie this. The V gene is TRBV11-2, the J gene TRBJ1-6; D may be TRBD1 (5 bases). CDR3 length equals 15 residues. Germline lookup yields CDR1 SGHAT and CDR2 FQNNGV. CDR3 coding DNA: TGTGCCAGCAGCGCCCGGGACGGGTATAATTCACCCCACCAGTTT. This gives the protein CASSARDGYNSPHQF.

On this clonotype itself: A read error may be the cause here, since a much bigger clone is one base away. The chain employs TRBV29-1 and TRBJ1-1, with D uncertain. Trimming left V 5 bases short and J 8 bases short, with 27 bases between. The CDR3 totals 16 residues. Germline CDR1 and CDR2: SQVTM and ANQGSEA. This CDR3 is CSVTIPHSGSPGEAFF. The CDR3 DNA reads as TGCAGCGTTACCATCCCCCACTCGGGCAGCCCTGGAGAAGCTTTCTTT.

A note on this clonotype: This CDR3 fails to terminate in the conserved phenylalanine or tryptophan, so it likely reflects a read error. It is unclear where the CDR3 begins or ends on the DNA, so no DNA is shown, and the CDR3 is as TCRdb lists it. The chain uses TRBV4-1 and TRBJ1-1; TRBD1 is the table's D call, not checked against the DNA. Germline values: CDR1 MGHRA, CDR2 YSYEKL. The length of the CDR3 is 12 amino acids, counting both ends. CDR3 protein: CASSQVDSGGIY.

This clonotype was seen only a few times. A much larger clone lies one base from this, so it may be a read error. The V call is TRBV11-2, the J call TRBJ2-1; 9 nucleotides match TRBD2. Trimming cost V 2 bases and J 12 bases; bases outside gene matches: 17. Germline V lookup: CDR1 SGHAT, CDR2 FQNNGV. The CDR3 consists of 17 residues. The CDR3 is CASSLTIAGVTVYGQFF. The CDR3 coding sequence is TGTGCCAGCAGCTTAACCATAGCGGGAGTAACGGTCTATGGGCAGTTCTTC.

Details on this clonotype: Sequence at one end of the junction differs from germline and may be a read error. The chain has TRBV6-6 and TRBJ2-1; D uncertain. Germline V lookup: CDR1 MNHNY, CDR2 SVGAGI (reference sequence). The CDR3 extends over 13 amino acids. CDR3 coding DNA: TGTGCCAGCAGTTATTCCAGTTTTAATGAGCAGATCTTC. Its translation is CASSYSSFNEQIF.

This clonotype was counted a few times. A much larger clone sits a single nucleotide away, making a read error possible. This chain connects TRBV11-2 to TRBJ2-5; D may be TRBD1 or TRBD2 (6 bases each). The CDR3 consists of 16 residues. The V gene's germline CDR1 is SGHAT and CDR2 FQNNGV. The CDR3 DNA reads as TGTGCCAGCGGCTTACAGCAGGGGAGGAGCCGTGAGACCCAGTACTTC. Amino acids: CASGLQQGRSRETQYF.

This clonotype was counted a few times. V usage is TRBV6-1 and J usage is TRBJ2-3, with D tentatively TRBD1 (6 bases). Per germline, CDR1 MNHNS and CDR2 SASEGT. CDR3 length: 15 residues. The V gene lost 4 bases and the J gene lost 2 bases, with 13 bases spanning the gap. CDR3 in amino acids: CASSATDSITDTQYF. The CDR3 coding sequence is TGTGCCAGCAGTGCGACGGACAGTATCACAGATACGCAGTATTTT.

Points on this clonotype: One end of the junction is discordant with germline, which a read error may explain. The genes are TRBV12-3 or TRBV12-4 and TRBJ1-3, with TRBD1 matching over 7 bases. This CDR3 is 14 amino acids long. The CDR3, as DNA: TGTACCAGCAGCCGGGACAGTCATGGAAACACCATATATTTT. Translating it yields CTSSRDSHGNTIYF.